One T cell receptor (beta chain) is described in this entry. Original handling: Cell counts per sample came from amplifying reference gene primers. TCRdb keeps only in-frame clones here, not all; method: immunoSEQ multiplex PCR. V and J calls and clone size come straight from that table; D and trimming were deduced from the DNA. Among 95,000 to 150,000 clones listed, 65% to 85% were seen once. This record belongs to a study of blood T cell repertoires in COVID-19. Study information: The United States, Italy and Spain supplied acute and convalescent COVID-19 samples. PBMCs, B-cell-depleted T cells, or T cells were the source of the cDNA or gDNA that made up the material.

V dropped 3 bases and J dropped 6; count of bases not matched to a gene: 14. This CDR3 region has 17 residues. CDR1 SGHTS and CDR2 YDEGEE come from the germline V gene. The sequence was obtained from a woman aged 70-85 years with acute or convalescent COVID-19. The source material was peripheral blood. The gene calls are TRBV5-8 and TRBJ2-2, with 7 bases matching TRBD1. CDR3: CASSSAQLTGRSGELFF. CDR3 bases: TGTGCCAGCAGCTCCGCCCAGCTGACAGGGCGGTCCGGGGAGCTGTTTTTT.